This paragraph reports one T cell receptor beta chain. What it recognizes is unknown. MiXCR, applied by TCRdb to the reads, yields one record per CDR3 protein. The repertoire consists of roughly 600,000 distinct CDR3 sequences, with 20% to 25% occurring once and the leading ten covering roughly 8%. This record comes from a study of T cell repertoires in cytomegalovirus infection. Study summary: Based on public TCR beta signatures, there were indications of CMV infection and of a matching HLA type. General observations from the study: CMV-specific TCR beta clonotypes restricted by HLA-C were the ones dominating the ex vivo response. The cumulative frequency of public TCR beta families identified carriers of CMV plus the relevant HLA.

The sequencing input was CD8+ T cells from PBMCs. The source of this sequence is a human donor in good health (CMV status not recorded). Some clones in this sample may be carry-over from other donors' samples.

CDR3 DNA: TGTGCCAGCTCAACTACTAGCGGGGGGCCCAATGAGCAGTTCTTC. Its protein is CASSTTSGGPNEQFF. This chain joins TRBV18 and TRBJ2-1; TRBD2 matches 12 bases. The CDR3 totals 15 residues. The V segment lost 5 bases and the J segment 6 bases; nucleotides outside the gene matches: 5. The germline V gene has CDR1 KGHSH and CDR2 LQKENI.